A selection of T cell receptor beta chains follows, all from one sample in a study of T cell responses to AZD1222 COVID-19 vaccine. Clones were read by immunoSEQ multiplex PCR, and TCRdb kept only the in-frame ones, dropping some. The table has 70,000 to 75,000 clones, less than 85% seen once. Sequencing used peripheral blood, obtained 28 days after the second AZD1222 dose. Receptors originate from an adult who received the AZD1222 COVID-19 vaccine. The CDR3 runs from the conserved cysteine through the conserved F or W.

j_call cdr3_length v_call cdr3_aa
TRBJ1-1 13 TRBV7-9 CASSSLGAVEAFF
TRBJ2-7 15 TRBV6-5 CASSYAAVEFYEQYF
TRBJ2-5 14 TRBV2 CASSAYPGSETQYF
TRBJ2-1 15 TRBV28 CASSPYLTVYNEQFF
TRBJ2-5 18 TRBV9 CASSPGTSGSGFGETQYF
TRBJ2-2 16 TRBV18 CASSPQQGRNTGELFF
TRBJ1-4 13 TRBV11-2 CASSWENNEKLFF
TRBJ2-2 16 TRBV6-5 CASSSERYENTGELFF
TRBJ2-1 16 TRBV30 CAWSGGGRGQYNEQFF
TRBJ2-7 14 TRBV6-5 CASSYRGSAYEQYF
TRBJ1-1 13 TRBV28 CASRPGKHTEAFF
TRBJ2-7 14 TRBV7-2 CASSLGRSFYEQYF
TRBJ1-1 15 TRBV2 CASRGQGGVATEAFF
TRBJ2-2 15 TRBV3-1/TRBV3-2 CASSRTGANTGELFF
TRBJ2-7 15 TRBV6-5 CASGALGGSRDEQYF
TRBJ1-6 14 TRBV6-1 CASSEVRGIAPLHF
TRBJ1-6 15 TRBV5-4 CASSFQTGVHSPLHF
TRBJ2-7 15 TRBV5-6 CASSFRDRGDYEQYF
TRBJ2-2 15 TRBV5-5 CASSWFDRATGELFF
TRBJ2-5 17 TRBV7-8 CASSLVGQAKVQETQYF
TRBJ2-5 16 TRBV4-3 CASSQVMTGGRETQYF
TRBJ1-2 12 TRBV29-1 CSIAGQGRGYTF
TRBJ2-1 13 TRBV5-5 CASSLEQNNEQFF
TRBJ2-7 16 TRBV7-9 CASSLGQGALVYEQYF
TRBJ2-1 14 TRBV19 CASSSLGTYNEQFF
TRBJ2-5 14 TRBV7-9 CASSLGTSGKTQYF
TRBJ2-2 16 TRBV9 CASSVGLASNTGELFF
TRBJ2-7 11 TRBV10-3 CAISELNEQYF
TRBJ2-7 14 TRBV7-2 CASSSYDTGYEQYF